This TCR beta chain was captured by sequencing in a study of PD-1 blockade in classical Hodgkin lymphoma. Study-wide context: Patients were dosed intravenously with nivolumab at 3 mg/kg every 2 weeks. Findings of the study overall: Complete responders' diversity at baseline resembled that of newly diagnosed patients. Unlike CD8+ TCR diversity, which did not rise significantly by C4D1, CD4+ TCR diversity did.

As for this clone: No antigen is known for it.

Described time point: cycle 4 day 1 (C4D1), after more than five weeks of nivolumab. Each patient experienced a relapse that followed autologous stem cell transplantation, and brentuximab vedotin exposure varied. Best response was recorded as complete response, partial response or progressive disease. The protocol was immunoSEQ multiplex PCR, while the TCRdb copy is restricted to in-frame clones and leaves out a portion. The sample consists of about 61,000 clones, roughly 87% of them appearing once. Here the sequenced sample was peripheral blood mononuclear cells (PBMCs), taken before the fourth cycle of nivolumab. The TCR comes from a human donor with classical Hodgkin lymphoma.

This CDR3 is CASSPGQGTHNEQFF. The CDR3 DNA follows: TGCGCCAGCAGCCCGGGGCAGGGGACGCACAATGAGCAGTTCTTC. The chain uses TRBV5-1 and TRBJ2-1; a possible D gene is TRBD1 (6 bases). V lost 4 bases and J lost 5, with 16 bases in between. This CDR3 spans 15 amino acids. CDR1 and CDR2 from the germline V gene are SGHRS and YFSETQ.